Listed below are T cell receptor beta chains from one sample, sequenced in a study of cytomegalovirus exposure and HLA in healthy donors. Assay used: immunoSEQ multiplex PCR; TCRdb lists only in-frame clones, some missing. Of approximately 300,000 clones listed, 80% to 90% are singletons. Sample: PBMCs. Source of these receptors: a middle-aged woman in good health and CMV-seropositive. The CDR3 runs from the conserved cysteine through the conserved F or W. D genes are given only for firm matches. The size of a clone is reported for some rows only, either as once, few or many, or as a class for expanded clones.

v_call	d_call	cdr3_length	clone_size	j_call	cdr3_aa	cdr3_nt
TRBV7-2	TRBD2	15	.	TRBJ2-5	CASSPGGGRAETQYF	TGTGCCAGCAGCCCGGGGGGGGGCAGGGCAGAGACCCAGTACTTC
TRBV27	.	15	.	TRBJ1-4	CASSIRRGAGEKLFF	TGTGCCAGCAGTATAAGACGGGGGGCTGGTGAAAAACTGTTTTTT
TRBV29-1	.	14	few	TRBJ2-1	CSVGLAWGDNEQFF	TGCAGCGTTGGTCTCGCCTGGGGAGACAATGAGCAGTTCTTC
TRBV1	.	19	.	TRBJ2-3	CTSSPGYVPPKHSTDTQYF	TGCACCAGCAGCCCGGGGTATGTGCCGCCAAAGCACAGCACAGATACGCAGTATTTT
TRBV5-8	.	15	.	TRBJ2-7	CASSLAGTRLYEQYF	TGTGCCAGCAGCTTGGCCGGGACTCGGCTCTACGAGCAGTACTTC
TRBV27	.	14	once	TRBJ2-4	CASSRALFKNIQYF	TGTGCCAGCAGCCGTGCGTTATTCAAAAACATTCAGTACTTC
TRBV4-3	TRBD2	17	.	TRBJ2-2	CASSQASGGIGTGELFF	TGCGCCAGCAGCCAGGCTAGCGGGGGGATCGGCACCGGGGAGCTGTTTTTT
TRBV2	TRBD1	13	.	TRBJ1-1	CASTNRGLTEAFF	TGTGCCAGCACGAACAGGGGGCTCACTGAAGCTTTCTTT
TRBV5-1	TRBD2	15	.	TRBJ2-5	CASSLGLAVQETQYF	TGCGCCAGCAGCTTGGGACTAGCGGTTCAAGAGACCCAGTACTTC
TRBV7-2	TRBD2	16	.	TRBJ2-7	CASSLGGTISYVEQYF	TGTGCCAGCAGCTTAGGAGGGACTATTTCTTACGTCGAGCAGTACTTC
TRBV5-8	.	16	.	TRBJ1-6	CASSGPGQRDNSPLHF	TGTGCCAGCAGCGGACCCGGACAGAGAGATAATTCACCCCTCCACTTT
TRBV7-2	.	15	.	TRBJ2-7	CASSLLVGSSGEQYF	TGTGCCAGCAGCTTATTGGTCGGGTCGTCGGGAGAGCAGTACTTC
TRBV6-5	TRBD2	15	.	TRBJ2-1	CASSSAGLAGNEQFF	TGTGCCAGCAGTTCCGCGGGACTAGCGGGCAATGAGCAGTTCTTC
TRBV19	TRBD2	18	.	TRBJ2-3	CASSFGTSGVLSKDTQYF	TGTGCCAGTAGTTTCGGGACTAGCGGGGTCCTGAGCAAAGATACGCAGTATTTT
TRBV28	TRBD2	15	.	TRBJ2-2	CATRGWRETTGELFF	TGTGCCACCCGGGGATGGCGGGAGACCACCGGGGAGCTGTTTTTT
TRBV4-3	TRBD2	16	.	TRBJ2-1	CASSQDYLAGGNEQFF	TGCGCCAGCAGCCAAGATTACCTAGCGGGAGGCAATGAGCAGTTCTTC
TRBV7-6	TRBD2	16	.	TRBJ2-1	CASSLGIAGEVNEQFF	TGTGCCAGCAGCTTAGGAATAGCGGGAGAGGTAAATGAGCAGTTCTTC
TRBV6-5	TRBD1	15	.	TRBJ2-2	CASSHDRDGTGELFF	TGTGCCAGCAGCCATGACAGGGATGGGACCGGGGAGCTGTTTTTT
TRBV7-3	.	15	.	TRBJ1-1	CASSMAGGDHTEAFF	TGTGCCAGCAGCATGGCGGGGGGGGACCACACTGAAGCTTTCTTT
TRBV5-4	TRBD1	16	once	TRBJ1-1	CASSSRGAEGSTEAFF	TGTGCCAGCAGCTCCAGGGGGGCGGAGGGGAGCACTGAAGCTTTCTTT
TRBV6-5	TRBD1	14	once	TRBJ1-1	CASRADREGTEAFF	TGTGCCAGCAGGGCGGACAGGGAAGGAACTGAAGCTTTCTTT
TRBV5-1	.	17	.	TRBJ2-3	CASSLAKVADSTDTQYF	TGCGCCAGCAGCTTGGCTAAGGTAGCCGATAGCACAGATACGCAGTATTTT
TRBV5-1	TRBD2	17	.	TRBJ2-1	CASSPRTSGRVVYEQFF	TGCGCCAGCAGCCCCCGGACTAGCGGGAGGGTCGTTTATGAGCAGTTCTTC
TRBV5-1	TRBD1	16	.	TRBJ2-2	CASSSGTGLRAGELFF	TGCGCCAGCAGCTCCGGGACAGGGTTACGGGCCGGGGAGCTGTTTTTT
TRBV7-2	TRBD1	16	few	TRBJ2-4	CASSLVTGLAKNIQYF	TGTGCCAGCAGCTTAGTGACAGGGCTTGCCAAAAACATTCAGTACTTC
TRBV5-5	TRBD2	14	.	TRBJ2-3	CASSFRDYTDTQYF	TGTGCCAGCAGCTTCCGGGACTATACAGATACGCAGTATTTT
TRBV19	TRBD1	15	.	TRBJ1-2	CASSIGGQGRYGYTF	TGTGCCAGTAGTATCGGGGGACAGGGTCGCTATGGCTACACCTTC
TRBV5-1	TRBD2	18	.	TRBJ2-5	CASSLGPSGRGVTETQYF	TGCGCCAGCAGCTTGGGACCTAGCGGGAGAGGCGTGACGGAGACCCAGTACTTC
TRBV10-3	TRBD1	13	.	TRBJ1-4	CATRTGADEKLFF	TGTGCCACCCGGACAGGGGCGGATGAAAAACTGTTTTTT
TRBV4-3	.	15	.	TRBJ2-6	CASSPQNSGANVLTF	TGCGCCAGCAGCCCACAAAACTCTGGGGCCAACGTCCTGACTTTC
TRBV2	.	12	.	TRBJ2-2	CASTRYGGELFF	TGTGCCAGTACCCGGTACGGCGGGGAGCTGTTTTTT
TRBV4-1	.	14	once	TRBJ2-3	CASSQDLGTDTQYF	TGCGCCAGCAGCCAAGATCTCGGCACAGATACGCAGTATTTT
TRBV6-5	.	15	.	TRBJ1-3	CASSYSPHTGNTIYF	TGTGCCAGCAGTTACTCCCCCCACACTGGAAACACCATATATTTT
TRBV6-6	TRBD2	12	once	TRBJ2-7	CASRNGGDEQYF	TGTGCCAGCAGAAACGGGGGGGACGAGCAGTACTTC
TRBV30	.	12	.	TRBJ2-5	CAWSLEQETQYF	TGTGCCTGGAGTCTAGAACAAGAGACCCAGTACTTC
TRBV19	.	15	.	TRBJ2-7	CASSIAGTTTYEQYF	TGTGCCAGTAGTATAGCCGGGACAACCACCTACGAGCAGTACTTC
TRBV2	.	13	.	TRBJ1-1	CASSSTRNTEAFF	TGTGCCAGCAGTTCGACTCGGAACACTGAAGCTTTCTTT
TRBV11-3	TRBD2	14	few	TRBJ2-7	CASSLPGLTYEQYF	TGTGCCAGCAGCTTGCCGGGACTAACCTACGAGCAGTACTTC
TRBV30	.	12	.	TRBJ1-1	CAWIRGDTEAFF	TGTGCCTGGATCAGGGGCGACACTGAAGCTTTCTTT
TRBV27	.	12	.	TRBJ2-7	CASIGLNYEQYF	TGTGCCAGCATAGGACTGAACTACGAGCAGTACTTC
TRBV5-1	.	18	.	TRBJ1-3	CASSPERSGILIGNTIYF	TGCGCCAGCAGCCCGGAACGCTCAGGGATCTTGATAGGAAACACCATATATTTT
TRBV10-3	.	14	.	TRBJ2-2	CASTGLSDTGELFF	TGTGCCTCAACGGGACTTTCGGACACCGGGGAGCTGTTTTTT
TRBV4-2	.	15	.	TRBJ2-1	CASSTILGQFDEQFF	TGTGCCAGCAGCACTATCCTAGGACAGTTCGATGAGCAGTTCTTC
TRBV29-1	TRBD1	16	.	TRBJ2-7	CSASDRGGVQTYEQYF	TGCAGCGCTTCCGACAGGGGCGGAGTTCAGACCTACGAGCAGTACTTC
TRBV5-1	.	13	.	TRBJ2-5	CASSLAYQETQYF	TGCGCCAGCAGCTTGGCCTACCAAGAGACCCAGTACTTC
TRBV4-2	.	15	.	TRBJ2-7	CASSQSGTSVYEQYF	TGTGCCAGCAGCCAATCCGGGACTTCGGTCTACGAGCAGTACTTC
TRBV5-1	.	14	few	TRBJ2-3	CASSLVSGLTTKYF	TGCGCCAGCAGCTTGGTATCCGGGTTAACTACCAAGTATTTT
TRBV6-1	TRBD2	16	.	TRBJ2-7	CASSEAGTSGSYEQYF	TGTGCCAGCAGTGAAGCGGGGACTAGCGGCTCCTACGAGCAGTACTTC
TRBV7-2	TRBD2	15	.	TRBJ2-1	CATGDLAGGYNEQFF	TGTGCCACCGGAGACCTAGCGGGAGGATACAATGAGCAGTTCTTC